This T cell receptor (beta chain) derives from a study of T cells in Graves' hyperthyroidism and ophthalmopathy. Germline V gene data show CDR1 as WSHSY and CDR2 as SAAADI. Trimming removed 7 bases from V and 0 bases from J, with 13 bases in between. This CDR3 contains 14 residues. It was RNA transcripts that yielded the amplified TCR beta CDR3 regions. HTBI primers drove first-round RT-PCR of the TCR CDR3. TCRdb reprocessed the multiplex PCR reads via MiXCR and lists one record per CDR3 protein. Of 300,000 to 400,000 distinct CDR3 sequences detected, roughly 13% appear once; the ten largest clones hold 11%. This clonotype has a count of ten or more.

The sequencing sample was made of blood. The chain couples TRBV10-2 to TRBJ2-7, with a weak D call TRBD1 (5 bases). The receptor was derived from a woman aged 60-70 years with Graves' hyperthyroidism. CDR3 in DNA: TGCGCCAGCACAGCCAGGGTCCCCTCCTACGAGCAGTACTTC. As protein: CASTARVPSYEQYF.